This T cell receptor beta chain was recorded in a study of cytomegalovirus exposure and HLA in healthy donors. Overall study: The same platform used for the approximately 700 first-cohort repertoires was also used for the 120 or so validation repertoires, as a later analysis reported. General study results and limits: Reports showed the classifier diagnosing cytomegalovirus status with high specificity and sensitivity. The authors confirmed in vitro that a few CMV-associated chains were specific for CMV antigens. TCR clusters originating in the first cohort tended to co-occur in the roughly 130 validation repertoires, according to a later analysis.

The assay was immunoSEQ multiplex PCR, and TCRdb's table has in-frame clones only and misses some. The sample includes approximately 100,000 clones, roughly 90% of them seen just once. Points on this clone: Antigen: not known.

V shed 0 bases and J shed 4 bases, with 13 bases lying between them. Germline V CDR1 and CDR2: MGHRA, YSYEKL. The CDR3 loop spans 16 amino acids. The chain is built from TRBV4-1 and TRBJ2-1; no firm D call. This sequence was found in a woman between 18 and 30 years old in good health and CMV-seronegative. Sequencing was carried out using PBMCs. CDR3 region: CASSQEPTLVYNEQFF. CDR3 sequence (DNA): TGCGCCAGCAGCCAAGAGCCAACTTTGGTGTACAATGAGCAGTTCTTC.